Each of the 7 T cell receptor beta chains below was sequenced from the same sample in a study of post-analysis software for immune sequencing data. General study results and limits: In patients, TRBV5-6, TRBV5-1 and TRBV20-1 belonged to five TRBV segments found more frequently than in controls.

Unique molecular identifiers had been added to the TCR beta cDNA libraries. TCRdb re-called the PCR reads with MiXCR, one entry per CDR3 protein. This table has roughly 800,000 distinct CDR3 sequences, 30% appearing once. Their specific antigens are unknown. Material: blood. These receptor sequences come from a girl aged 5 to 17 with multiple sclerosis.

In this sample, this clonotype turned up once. The CDR3 nucleotides read TGTGCCAGCAGCATATCGGGACAGGGGAAAAACAATGAGCAGTTCTTC. This translates into CASSISGQGKNNEQFF. The J gene is TRBJ2-1, the V gene TRBV7-9; 10 bases align to TRBD1. J was trimmed by 5 bases and V by 5 bases; bases with no gene match: 9. The germline V gene encodes CDR1 SEHNR and CDR2 FQNEAQ (reference sequence). The CDR3 has 16 amino acids.

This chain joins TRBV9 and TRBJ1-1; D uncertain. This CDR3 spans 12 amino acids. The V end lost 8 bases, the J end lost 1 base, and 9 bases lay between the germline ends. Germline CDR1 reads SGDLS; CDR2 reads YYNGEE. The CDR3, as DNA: TGTGCCAGTGGTAGCTCGAACACTGAAGCTTTCTTT. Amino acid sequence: CASGSSNTEAFF.

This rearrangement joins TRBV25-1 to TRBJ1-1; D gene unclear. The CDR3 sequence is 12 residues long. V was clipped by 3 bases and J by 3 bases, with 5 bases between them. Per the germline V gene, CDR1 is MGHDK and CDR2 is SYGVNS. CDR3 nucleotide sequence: TGTGCCAGCAGTGATCGGGACACTGAAGCTTTCTTT. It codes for CASSDRDTEAFF.

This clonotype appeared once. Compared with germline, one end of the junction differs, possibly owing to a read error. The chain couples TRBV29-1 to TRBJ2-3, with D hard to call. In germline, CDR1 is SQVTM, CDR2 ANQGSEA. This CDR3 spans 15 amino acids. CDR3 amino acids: CRVEYLGTSTDTQYF. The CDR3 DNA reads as TGCCGCGTTGAATATCTCGGCACGAGCACAGATACGCAGTATTTT.

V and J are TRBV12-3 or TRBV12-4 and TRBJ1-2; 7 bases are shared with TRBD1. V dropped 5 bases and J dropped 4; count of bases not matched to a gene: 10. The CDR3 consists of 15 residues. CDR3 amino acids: CASSDTGVRVYGYTF. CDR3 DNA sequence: TGTGCCAGCAGTGACACAGGGGTCAGGGTCTATGGCTACACCTTC.

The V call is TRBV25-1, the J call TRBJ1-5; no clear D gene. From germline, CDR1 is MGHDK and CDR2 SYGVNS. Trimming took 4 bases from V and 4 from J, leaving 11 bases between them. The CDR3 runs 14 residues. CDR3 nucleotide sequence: TGTGCCAGCAGTGGCCTATCTAGTAATCAGCCCCAGCATTTT. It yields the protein CASSGLSSNQPQHF.

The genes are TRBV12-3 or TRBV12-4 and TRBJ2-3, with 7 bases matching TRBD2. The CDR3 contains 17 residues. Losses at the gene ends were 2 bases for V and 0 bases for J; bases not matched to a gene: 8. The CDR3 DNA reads TGTGCCAGCAGTTTAAGGCGGGAGATGTCTAGCACAGATACGCAGTATTTT. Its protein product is CASSLRREMSSTDTQYF.